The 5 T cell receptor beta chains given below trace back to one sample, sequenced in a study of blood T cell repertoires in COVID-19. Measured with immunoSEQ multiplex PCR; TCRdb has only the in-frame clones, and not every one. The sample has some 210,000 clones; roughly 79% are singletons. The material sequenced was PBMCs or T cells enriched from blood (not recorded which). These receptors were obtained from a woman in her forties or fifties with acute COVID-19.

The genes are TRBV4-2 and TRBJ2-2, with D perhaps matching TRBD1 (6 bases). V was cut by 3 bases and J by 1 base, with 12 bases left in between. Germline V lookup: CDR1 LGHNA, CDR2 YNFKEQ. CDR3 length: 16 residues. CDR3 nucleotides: TGTGCCAGCAGCCAGTTTCAACAGGGGAACACCGGGGAGCTGTTTTTT. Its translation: CASSQFQQGNTGELFF.

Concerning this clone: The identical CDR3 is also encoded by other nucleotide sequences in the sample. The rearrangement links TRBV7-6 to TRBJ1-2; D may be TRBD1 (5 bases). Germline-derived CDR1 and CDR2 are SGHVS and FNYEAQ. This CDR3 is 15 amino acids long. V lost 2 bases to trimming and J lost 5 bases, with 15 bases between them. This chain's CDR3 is CASSLIGQGEYGYTF. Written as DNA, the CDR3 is TGTGCCAGCAGCTTAATTGGGCAGGGTGAATATGGCTACACCTTC.

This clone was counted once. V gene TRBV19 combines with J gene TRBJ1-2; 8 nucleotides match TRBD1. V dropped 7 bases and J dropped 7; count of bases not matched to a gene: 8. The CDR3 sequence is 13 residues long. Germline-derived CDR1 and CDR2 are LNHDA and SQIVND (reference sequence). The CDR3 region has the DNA TGTGCCAGTAACCCTCAGGGGGCAGGTGGCTACACCTTC. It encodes CASNPQGAGGYTF.

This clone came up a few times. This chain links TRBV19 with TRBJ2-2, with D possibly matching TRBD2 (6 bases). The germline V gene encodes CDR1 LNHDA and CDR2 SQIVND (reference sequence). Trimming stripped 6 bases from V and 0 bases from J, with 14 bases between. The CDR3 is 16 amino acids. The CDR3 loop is CASRPNGGANTGELFF. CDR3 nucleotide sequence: TGTGCCAGTAGGCCGAACGGGGGAGCGAACACCGGGGAGCTGTTTTTT. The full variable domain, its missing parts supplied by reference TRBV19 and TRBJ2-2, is DGGITQSPKYLFRKEGQNVTLSCEQNLNHDAMYWYRQDPGQGLRLIYYSQIVNDFQKGDIAEGYSVSREKKESFPLTVTSAQKNPTAFYLCASRPNGGANTGELFFGEGSRLTVL.

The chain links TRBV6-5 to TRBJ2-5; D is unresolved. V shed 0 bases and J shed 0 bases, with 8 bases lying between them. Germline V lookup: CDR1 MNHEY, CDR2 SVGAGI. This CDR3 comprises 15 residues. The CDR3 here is CASSYSITYQETQYF. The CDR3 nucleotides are TGTGCCAGCAGTTACTCGATTACATACCAAGAGACCCAGTACTTC.